A single sample is the source of the 27 T cell receptor beta chains below, sequenced in a study of T-cell reconstitution after alpha-beta-depleted transplantation in children (dated by TCRdb to the mid-2010s). Libraries were made using PCR. Sequencer: Illumina HiSeq 2500. TCR libraries were prepared with molecular barcoding, using unique molecular identifiers to normalize TCRbeta repertoire quantification. TCRdb handled the public reads itself, with Q25 trimming in fastp and clone calling in MiXCR, and kept productive beta chains. Rows are unified per CDR3 protein, each entry keeping the most common DNA and genes. Here the sample has 450,000 to 500,000 distinct CDR3 sequences; roughly an eighth occur a single time. The top ten clonotypes cover around 5.6% of the sample. Specimen: PBMCs from the stem cell graft donor, collected from the stem cell graft. The receptors derive from a human donor who donated a stem cell graft to a child with combined immunodeficiency.

The chain employs TRBV12-3 or TRBV12-4 and TRBJ1-5; 7 nucleotides agree with TRBD1. Germline trimming cut 5 bases from V and 9 bases from J; bases unmatched to any gene: 7. The CDR3 contains 13 residues. The CDR3 loop is CASSPSGGRPQHF. CDR3 sequence (DNA): TGTGCCAGCAGTCCATCAGGGGGAAGGCCCCAGCATTTT.

This clonotype has more than one count but fewer than ten. The chain couples TRBV12-3 or TRBV12-4 to TRBJ2-5; perhaps D is TRBD1 or TRBD2 (7 bases each). V was shortened by 10 bases and J by 4 bases, with 10 bases between the two germline ends. CDR3 size: 11 residues. Here the CDR3 DNA reads TGTGCCATCAGGGGGGGAGAGACCCAGTACTTC. Encoded protein: CAIRGGETQYF.

The genes are TRBV12-3 or TRBV12-4 and TRBJ2-1; either TRBD1 or TRBD2 may supply D (5 bases each). The V end lost 5 bases, the J end lost 2 bases, and 19 bases lay between the germline ends. The CDR3 consists of 17 residues. The CDR3 nucleotides are TGTGCCAGCAGTCCTGGGACCGACCGAACCCCCTACAATGAGCAGTTCTTC. This codes for CASSPGTDRTPYNEQFF.

In its sample, this clonotype was seen a few times. V usage is TRBV27 and J usage is TRBJ2-7; 11 bases map to TRBD1. The V gene end was trimmed by 2 bases and the J gene end by 2 bases; junction bases not matched to a gene: 5. The germline gives CDR1 MNHEY, CDR2 SMNVEV (reference sequence). This CDR3 is built from 16 residues. The CDR3 nucleotides read TGTGCCAGCAGTTTAGGGGGGGACAGGGGGACCTACGAGCAGTACTTC. It codes for CASSLGGDRGTYEQYF.

This clonotype was seen a handful of times. The V gene is TRBV3-1, the J gene TRBJ1-4; 9 nucleotides line up with TRBD1. The CDR3 consists of 14 residues. The germline gives CDR1 LGHDT, CDR2 YNNKEL (reference sequence). V trimming: 3 bases; J trimming: 5 bases; junction bases outside the gene matches: 1. Here the CDR3 DNA reads TGTGCCAGCAGCCAGACAGGGGGGAATGAAAAACTGTTTTTT. Translating it yields CASSQTGGNEKLFF.

As regards this clonotype: Being one base from a much bigger clone, this may be a read error. Because the CDR3 is missing its conserved closing phenylalanine or tryptophan, this is likely a read error. The chain recombines TRBV6-5 with TRBJ2-5; TRBD1 is a possible D gene (5 bases). The CDR3 consists of 14 residues. V lost 2 bases to trimming and J lost 1 base, with 8 bases between them. Germline V gene sequence: CDR1 MNHEY, CDR2 SVGAGI. CDR3 in amino acids: CASSYRTLQETQYL. CDR3 bases: TGTGCCAGCAGTTACAGGACACTCCAAGAGACCCAGTACCTC.

V gene TRBV4-3 combines with J gene TRBJ2-2; 15 bases match TRBD2. J was trimmed by 7 bases and V by 2 bases; bases with no gene match: 11. The CDR3 is 19 residues long. The germline V gene encodes CDR1 LGHNA and CDR2 YSLEER. The CDR3 nucleotides read TGCGCCAGCAGCCAACGGACTAGCGGGGGGGCCGATTACGGCGGGGAGCTGTTTTTT. As protein: CASSQRTSGGADYGGELFF.

The chain combines TRBV2 with TRBJ2-1; D may be TRBD1 or TRBD2 (6 bases each). Germline V lookup: CDR1 SNHLY, CDR2 FYNNEI. The CDR3 has 14 residues. CDR3 sequence (DNA): TGTGTAACGAGGGGGGTCAGCTCCTACAATGAGCAGTTCTTC. Amino acid sequence: CVTRGVSSYNEQFF.

The V gene is TRBV6-1, the J gene TRBJ2-7, with a possible D match to TRBD2 (5 bases). V was clipped by 7 bases and J by 0 bases, with 13 bases between them. CDR1 and CDR2 (germline): MNHNS, SASEGT. The length of the CDR3 is 14 residues. CDR3 loop: CASTRGSYSYEQYF. In DNA, the CDR3 is TGTGCCAGCACCCGCGGGTCCTACTCCTACGAGCAGTACTTC.

The CDR3 DNA sequence: TGCAGCGTTGATCTAGCGGGGGCCGTGGGGCAGTATTTT. Its protein is CSVDLAGAVGQYF. V gene TRBV29-1 combines with J gene TRBJ2-3; 10 bases match TRBD2. The CDR3 length is 13 residues. CDR1 and CDR2 from the germline V gene are SQVTM and ANQGSEA. The ends lost 3 bases at V and 11 bases at J; junction bases unmatched: 8.

Concerning this clonotype itself: Being one base from a much bigger clone, this may be a read error. Likely a read error: the CDR3 ends without its conserved phenylalanine or tryptophan. The rearrangement joins TRBV29-1 to TRBJ1-1; D gene ambiguous. Trimming stripped 6 bases from V and 7 bases from J, with 12 bases between. The CDR3 is 11 amino acids. CDR1 is SQVTM and CDR2 is ANQGSEA in the germline V gene. The CDR3 sequence: CSVRLGLEAFS. CDR3 coding DNA: TGCAGCGTCCGTTTGGGCCTTGAAGCTTTCTCT.

The rearrangement links TRBV7-3 to TRBJ2-7, with D possibly being TRBD2 (6 bases). This CDR3 spans 16 amino acids. V was clipped by 0 bases and J by 2 bases, with 14 bases between them. The germline V gene encodes CDR1 SGHTA and CDR2 FQGTGA. The CDR3 spells CASSLTAAREPYEQYF. CDR3 coding DNA: TGTGCCAGCAGCTTAACGGCGGCTCGGGAGCCCTACGAGCAGTACTTC.

This clonotype was observed a few times. This chain links TRBV7-9 with TRBJ2-5; D is unclear. Germline CDR1 and CDR2: SEHNR and FQNEAQ (reference sequence). V lost 1 base and J lost 4, with 16 bases in between. CDR3 length: 16 residues. CDR3 loop: CASSLDSTDLRETQYF. The CDR3 DNA is TGTGCCAGCAGCTTAGACTCGACGGACCTACGAGAGACCCAGTACTTC.

This clonotype was recorded many times. This sequence joins TRBV10-3 and TRBJ1-1; a weak D match, TRBD1 (6 bases). The CDR3 is made up of 13 amino acids. The V gene's germline CDR1 is ENHRY and CDR2 SYGVKD. V gave up 10 bases and J gave up 0 bases, with 12 bases separating them. The DNA of the CDR3 is TGTGCCACCTTGGACAGAGTGAACACTGAAGCTTTCTTT. Translation: CATLDRVNTEAFF.

The chain couples TRBV4-3 to TRBJ2-4, with TRBD2 matching 14 bases. The CDR3 totals 17 residues. From germline, CDR1 is LGHNA and CDR2 YSLEER. The V and J ends lost 0 bases and 9 bases, in that order; junction bases with no gene match: 7. CDR3 amino acids: CASSQDGTSGSRAIQYF. CDR3 nucleotide sequence: TGCGCCAGCAGCCAAGATGGGACTAGCGGGAGTAGGGCCATTCAGTACTTC.

This clonotype has just a few counts. This sequence joins TRBV7-2 and TRBJ2-3, with D unclear. The CDR3 has 14 amino acids. Germline CDR1 and CDR2: SGHTA and FQGNSA. V was pared by 7 bases and J by 3 bases, with 14 bases between. The CDR3 bases are TGTGCCAGCATCGATTGGTCTCCGACAGATACGCAGTATTTT. It encodes CASIDWSPTDTQYF.

The V gene is TRBV11-2, the J gene TRBJ2-1, with 8 bases matching TRBD2. CDR1 SGHAT and CDR2 FQNNGV come from the germline V gene. V was pared by 3 bases and J by 4 bases, with 8 bases of the junction left unmatched. The CDR3 has 16 residues. Here the CDR3 reads CASSFTSGGVYNEQFF. The CDR3 DNA follows: TGTGCCAGCAGCTTCACTAGCGGAGGCGTATACAATGAGCAGTTCTTC. The full variable domain, rest sourced from reference TRBV11-2 and TRBJ2-1, is EAGVAQSPRYKIIEKRQSVAFWCNPISGHATLYWYQQILGQGPKLLIQFQNNGVVDDSQLPKDRFSAERLKGVDSTLKIQPAKLEDSAVYLCASSFTSGGVYNEQFFGPGTRLTVL.

This clonotype was counted only a few times. The V gene is TRBV5-1, the J gene TRBJ2-1, with D possibly called TRBD1 or TRBD2 (5 bases each). Trimming left V 4 bases short and J 0 bases short, with 14 bases between. Looked up from germline, CDR1 is SGHRS and CDR2 is YFSETQ. This CDR3 comprises 16 residues. CDR3: CASSPIGAYSYNEQFF. Here the CDR3 DNA reads TGCGCCAGCAGCCCAATCGGGGCGTACTCCTACAATGAGCAGTTCTTC.

In this sample, this clonotype turned up a few times. The chain carries TRBV7-6 and TRBJ1-5; D possibly corresponds to TRBD1 (5 bases). The ends were cut back, 5 bases at V and 5 bases at J, with 16 bases in the middle. Germline V gene sequence: CDR1 SGHVS, CDR2 FNYEAQ. This CDR3 comprises 15 residues. The CDR3 DNA sequence: TGTGCCAGCAGCAGCGAGCAAGGGGCGGATCAGCCCCAGCATTTT. Translation gives CASSSEQGADQPQHF.

This clonotype came up many times. The rearrangement joins TRBV12-3 or TRBV12-4 to TRBJ2-1; D is tentatively TRBD1 or TRBD2 (5 bases each). V was trimmed by 2 bases and J by 9 bases, leaving 8 bases between them. The CDR3 contains 12 residues. Here the CDR3 reads CASSLRDREQFF. The CDR3 nucleotides are TGTGCCAGCAGTTTACGGGACCGTGAGCAGTTCTTC.

This clonotype was counted only a few times. The rearrangement uses TRBV4-3 and TRBJ2-7; TRBD2 agrees at 8 bases. The germline CDR1 and CDR2 sequences are LGHNA and YSLEER. The CDR3 runs 16 residues. Trimming removed 1 base from V and 5 bases from J; junction bases left unmatched: 10. Here the CDR3 reads CASSQGFSGNLNEQYF. DNA for the CDR3: TGCGCCAGCAGCCAAGGCTTTAGCGGGAACCTGAACGAGCAGTACTTC.

This clonotype was seen ten or more times. The J gene is TRBJ2-7, the V gene TRBV7-2, with no clear D. Per the germline V gene, CDR1 is SGHTA and CDR2 is FQGNSA. V was trimmed by 4 bases and J by 0 bases, leaving 10 bases between them. The CDR3 consists of 14 residues. DNA for the CDR3: TGTGCCAGCAGCTCTGACAAGTTCTCCTACGAGCAGTACTTC. The encoded protein is CASSSDKFSYEQYF.

The V and J genes are TRBV12-3 or TRBV12-4 and TRBJ1-1; D is ambiguous. This CDR3 comprises 14 residues. Trimming took off 2 bases at V and 1 base at J, with 8 bases between the two ends. Here the CDR3 reads CASSLIGTNTEAFF. The CDR3 DNA reads TGTGCCAGCAGTTTAATCGGTACGAACACTGAAGCTTTCTTT.

This clonotype was found once. The rearrangement links TRBV11-3 to TRBJ2-1; either TRBD1 or TRBD2 may fit D (6 bases each). The CDR3 spans 14 residues. Germline assignment: CDR1 SGHNT and CDR2 YENEEA. Trimming cost V 4 bases and J 10 bases, with 17 bases left between them. The CDR3 is CASSSPTRTVEQFF. In DNA form, the CDR3 reads TGTGCCAGCAGCTCGCCGACTAGGACAGTGGAGCAGTTCTTC.

This clonotype was detected many times. The chain has TRBV6-5 and TRBJ2-7; no clear D gene. The length of the CDR3 is 14 residues. Trimming pared 0 bases from V and 7 bases from J, leaving 13 bases between. CDR1 and CDR2 from the germline V gene are MNHEY and SVGAGI. In nucleotides, the CDR3 is TGTGCCAGCAGTTACTCGATAATGGTTGGTGAGCAGTACTTC. This translates into CASSYSIMVGEQYF.

The rearrangement links TRBV9 to TRBJ2-1, with D perhaps given as TRBD1 or TRBD2 (5 bases each). Germline CDR1 and CDR2: SGDLS and YYNGEE. The CDR3 contains 15 residues. V lost 6 bases to trimming and J lost 2 bases, with 15 bases between them. CDR3 in DNA: TGTGCCAGCACCCTTATGGGGGACCCCTACAATGAGCAGTTCTTC. Protein product: CASTLMGDPYNEQFF.

The chain combines TRBV27 with TRBJ1-6; D not resolved. Trimming took 7 bases from V and 6 from J, leaving 13 bases between them. CDR1 is MNHEY and CDR2 is SMNVEV in the germline V gene (reference sequence). The CDR3 extends over 14 amino acids. The CDR3 here is CASMEAFSNSPLHF. The CDR3 DNA reads as TGTGCCAGCATGGAAGCCTTTAGTAATTCACCCCTCCACTTT.